A selection of T cell receptor beta chains follows, all from one sample in a study of shared clonotypes between healthy human individuals. Only in-frame clones appear in the TCRdb table, and some are missing; sequencing was by immunoSEQ multiplex PCR. Among some 650,000 clones listed, 97% were seen once. Input material: naive CD4+ T cells sorted from blood. The receptors derive from a woman aged 25 to 39 in good health. Each CDR3 is given with its conserved first and last residue. Each record gives: D gene, V gene, J gene, CDR3 length, clone size, CDR3 protein, CDR3 DNA. The D gene is left open where the match is weak. The size of a clone is reported for some rows only, either as once, few or many, or as a class for expanded clones.

TRBD1,TRBV6-4,TRBJ1-3,14,NA,CASRPDRAGNTIYF,TGTGCCAGCAGGCCGGACAGGGCTGGAAACACCATATATTTT
TRBD2,TRBV27,TRBJ2-2,18,NA,CASSFRGLAGGRTGELFF,TGTGCCAGCAGTTTCCGAGGACTAGCGGGAGGCAGGACCGGGGAGCTGTTTTTT
NA,TRBV5-1,TRBJ2-5,13,NA,CASSRLLGETQYF,TGCGCCAGCAGTCGCCTCCTAGGGGAGACCCAGTACTTC
TRBD2,TRBV6-1,TRBJ2-1,15,NA,CATFMGDYSYNEQFF,TGTGCCACCTTTATGGGGGACTACTCCTACAATGAGCAGTTCTTC
NA,TRBV21-1,TRBJ1-5,16,NA,CASTTATGEGNQPQHF,TGTGCCAGCACAACCGCGACAGGGGAGGGCAATCAGCCCCAGCATTTT
TRBD2,TRBV4-1,TRBJ2-1,16,once,CASSQAGRADYNEQFF,TGCGCCAGCAGCCAAGCTGGGAGGGCCGACTACAATGAGCAGTTCTTC
TRBD2,TRBV5-1,TRBJ2-7,16,NA,CASSSTSGSGSYEQYF,TGCGCCAGCAGCTCAACTAGCGGGAGCGGGTCCTACGAGCAGTACTTC
NA,TRBV5-1,TRBJ2-3,13,NA,CASSSQSTDTQYF,TGCGCCAGCAGCTCCCAGAGCACAGATACGCAGTATTTT
NA,TRBV6-1,TRBJ1-4,15,NA,CASSGQTATNEKLFF,TGTGCCAGCAGCGGACAGACTGCAACTAATGAAAAACTGTTTTTT
NA,TRBV7-6,TRBJ1-2,11,once,CASRRGEGYTF,TGTGCCAGCAGGCGAGGGGAAGGCTACACCTTC
TRBD2,TRBV7-3,TRBJ2-3,19,once,CASSLTFSGLAVSTDTQYF,TGTGCCAGCAGCTTAACGTTCTCCGGACTAGCGGTGAGCACAGATACGCAGTATTTT
TRBD1,TRBV10-2,TRBJ2-2,16,NA,CASNFRTGVRTGELFF,TGCGCCAGCAACTTTAGGACAGGGGTACGGACCGGGGAGCTGTTTTTT
NA,TRBV4-1,TRBJ1-1,17,NA,CASSQPGGVRQATEAFF,TGCGCCAGCAGCCAACCCGGAGGGGTAAGACAGGCCACTGAAGCTTTCTTT
NA,TRBV30,TRBJ2-1,13,NA,CAWGPSWVHEQFF,TGTGCCTGGGGACCTTCTTGGGTGCATGAGCAGTTCTTC
NA,TRBV27,TRBJ1-1,13,NA,CASRKAGNTEAFF,TGTGCCAGCAGGAAGGCAGGCAACACTGAAGCTTTCTTT
TRBD2,TRBV19,TRBJ2-1,16,NA,CASSTISGRAYNEQFF,TGTGCCAGTAGTACCATTAGCGGGAGAGCATACAATGAGCAGTTCTTC
NA,TRBV5-1,TRBJ2-3,15,NA,CASSLGTQSTDTQYF,TGCGCCAGCAGCTTGGGGACCCAGAGCACAGATACGCAGTATTTT
NA,TRBV9,TRBJ2-3,15,NA,CASSVAGASTDTQYF,TGTGCCAGCAGCGTAGCTGGCGCTAGCACAGATACGCAGTATTTT
NA,TRBV29-1,TRBJ2-1,13,NA,CSARVKDYNEQFF,TGCAGCGCGCGGGTCAAGGACTACAATGAGCAGTTCTTC
TRBD1,TRBV28,TRBJ1-1,14,NA,CASSLPIQGAGAFF,TGTGCCAGCAGTTTACCCATACAGGGGGCAGGAGCTTTCTTT
NA,TRBV25-1,TRBJ1-1,15,NA,CASSESRGMNTEAFF,TGTGCCAGCAGTGAAAGCCGGGGCATGAACACTGAAGCTTTCTTT
NA,TRBV9,TRBJ1-1,13,NA,CASSVTGSTEAFF,TGTGCCAGCAGCGTAACAGGGTCCACTGAAGCTTTCTTT